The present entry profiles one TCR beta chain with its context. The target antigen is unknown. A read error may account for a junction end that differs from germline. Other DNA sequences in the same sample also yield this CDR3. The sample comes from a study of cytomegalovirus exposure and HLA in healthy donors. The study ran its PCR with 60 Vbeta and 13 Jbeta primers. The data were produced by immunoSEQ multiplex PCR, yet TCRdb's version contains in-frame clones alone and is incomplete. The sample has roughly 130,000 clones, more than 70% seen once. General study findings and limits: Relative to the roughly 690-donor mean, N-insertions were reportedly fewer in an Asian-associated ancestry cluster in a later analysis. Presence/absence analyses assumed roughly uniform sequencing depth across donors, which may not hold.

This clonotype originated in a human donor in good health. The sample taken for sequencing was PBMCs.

The CDR3 nucleotides read TGTGCCAGCAACCCGACAGCATACAATCAACCCCAGCATTTT. Translating it yields CASNPTAYNQPQHF. V usage is TRBV2 and J usage is TRBJ1-5; D perhaps matches TRBD1 (5 bases). Per germline, CDR1 SNHLY and CDR2 FYNNEI. This CDR3 has 14 residues.